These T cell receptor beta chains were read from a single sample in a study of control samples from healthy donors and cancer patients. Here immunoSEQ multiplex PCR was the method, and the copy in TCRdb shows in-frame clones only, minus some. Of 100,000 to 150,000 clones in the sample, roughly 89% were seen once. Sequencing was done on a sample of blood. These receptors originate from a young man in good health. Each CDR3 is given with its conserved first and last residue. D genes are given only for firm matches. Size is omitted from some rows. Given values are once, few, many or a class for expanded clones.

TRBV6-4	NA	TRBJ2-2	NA	CASSDSLGGGELFF	TGTGCCAGCAGTGACTCGTTGGGCGGCGGGGAGCTGTTTTTT
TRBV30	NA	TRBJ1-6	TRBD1	CAWSVVRTGTGSPLHF	TGTGCCTGGAGTGTAGTAAGGACAGGGACGGGTTCACCCCTCCACTTT
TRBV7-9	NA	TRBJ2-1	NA	CASSDGSGEQFF	TGTGCCAGCAGCGACGGTAGCGGCGAGCAGTTCTTC
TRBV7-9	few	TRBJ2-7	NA	CASSARPGRTGAYEQYF	TGTGCCAGCAGCGCACGCCCTGGGCGGACGGGGGCCTACGAGCAGTACTTC
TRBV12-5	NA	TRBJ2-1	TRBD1	CASGSWTGSSYNEQFF	TGTGCTAGTGGTTCCTGGACAGGGAGCTCCTACAATGAGCAGTTCTTC
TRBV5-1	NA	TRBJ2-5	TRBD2	CASSPGTSGGAPPLQETQYF	TGCGCCAGCAGCCCCGGGACTAGCGGGGGGGCCCCACCGCTACAAGAGACCCAGTACTTC
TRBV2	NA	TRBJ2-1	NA	CANRVINEQFF	TGTGCCAACAGGGTTATTAATGAGCAGTTCTTC
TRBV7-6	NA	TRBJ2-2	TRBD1	CASSVNRGRTGELFF	TGTGCCAGCAGCGTCAACAGGGGTAGAACCGGGGAGCTGTTTTTT
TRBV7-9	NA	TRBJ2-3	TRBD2	CASSLAAGGPTDTQYF	TGTGCCAGCAGCTTAGCGGCGGGGGGGCCCACAGATACGCAGTATTTT
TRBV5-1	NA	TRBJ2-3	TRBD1	CASSPDRASDTQYF	TGCGCCAGCAGCCCAGACAGGGCCTCAGATACGCAGTATTTT
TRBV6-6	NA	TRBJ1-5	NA	CASSPQGMGNQPQHF	TGTGCCAGCAGTCCCCAAGGGATGGGCAATCAGCCCCAGCATTTT
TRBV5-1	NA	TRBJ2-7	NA	CASSFTGGDREQYF	TGCGCCAGCAGCTTCACAGGGGGGGATCGCGAGCAGTACTTC
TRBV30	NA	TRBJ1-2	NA	CAWSRDRAYGYTF	TGTGCCTGGAGTCGTGATCGGGCCTATGGCTACACCTTC
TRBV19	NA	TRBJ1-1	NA	CASSMSDSANTEAFF	TGTGCCAGTAGTATGTCGGACAGTGCGAACACTGAAGCTTTCTTT
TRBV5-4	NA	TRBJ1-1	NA	CASSSLERSEAFF	TGTGCCAGCAGCTCTCTCGAGCGTTCTGAAGCTTTCTTT
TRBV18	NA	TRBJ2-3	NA	CASSPMSTDTQYF	TGTGCCAGCTCACCAATGAGCACAGATACGCAGTATTTT
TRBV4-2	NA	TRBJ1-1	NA	CASSRSGAYTEAFF	TGTGCCAGCAGCCGATCAGGTGCGTACACTGAAGCTTTCTTT
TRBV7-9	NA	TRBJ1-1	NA	CASSFAGGATGSFF	NA
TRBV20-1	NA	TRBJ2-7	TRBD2	CSASSGGTSYEQYF	TGCAGTGCTAGTAGCGGGGGGACCTCATACGAGCAGTACTTC
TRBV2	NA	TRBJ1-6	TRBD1	CASRRTGQGFSPLHF	TGTGCCAGCAGACGAACCGGACAGGGGTTTTCACCCCTCCACTTT
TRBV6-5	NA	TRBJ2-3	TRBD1	CASSLDRGRDTQYF	TGTGCCAGCAGCCTAGACAGGGGAAGAGATACGCAGTATTTT
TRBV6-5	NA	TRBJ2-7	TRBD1	CASRGGTGRSYEQYF	TGTGCCAGCAGGGGGGGGACAGGGCGGTCCTACGAGCAGTACTTC
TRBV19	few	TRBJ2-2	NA	CASSNPAAPGELFF	TGTGCCAGTAGTAATCCAGCGGCTCCCGGGGAGCTGTTTTTT
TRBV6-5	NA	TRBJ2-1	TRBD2	CASSKGLDGYNEQFF	TGTGCCAGCAGTAAGGGACTAGACGGGTACAATGAGCAGTTCTTC
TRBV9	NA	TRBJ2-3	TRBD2	CASSAGGAGGDTQYF	TGTGCCAGCAGCGCCGGGGGGGCCGGGGGAGATACGCAGTATTTT
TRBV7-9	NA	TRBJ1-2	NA	CASSLRLLLTSNYGYTF	TGTGCCAGCAGCTTAAGGCTCCTCCTAACCTCTAACTATGGCTACACCTTC
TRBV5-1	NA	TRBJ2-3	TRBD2	CASSSRTSGGLTDTQYF	TGCGCCAGCAGCTCGAGGACTAGCGGGGGGTTAACAGATACGCAGTATTTT
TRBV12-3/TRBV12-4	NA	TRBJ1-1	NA	CASSFTSGRRAFF	TGTGCCAGCAGTTTTACCTCCGGTCGGAGAGCTTTCTTT
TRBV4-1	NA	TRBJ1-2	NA	CASSQDRSGVGYTF	TGCGCCAGCAGCCAAGACCGATCAGGGGTTGGCTACACCTTC
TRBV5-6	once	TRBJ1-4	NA	CASTAGATNEKLFF	TGTGCCAGCACGGCGGGAGCAACTAATGAAAAACTGTTTTTT
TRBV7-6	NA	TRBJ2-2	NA	CASSWWTASATGELFF	TGTGCCAGCAGCTGGTGGACAGCGTCCGCCACCGGGGAGCTGTTTTTT
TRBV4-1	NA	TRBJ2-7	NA	CASSQEWAAYEQYF	TGCGCCAGCAGCCAAGAGTGGGCGGCCTACGAGCAGTACTTC
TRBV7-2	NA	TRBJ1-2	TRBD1	CASSLQGADGYTF	TGTGCCAGCAGCCTACAGGGGGCGGATGGCTACACCTTC
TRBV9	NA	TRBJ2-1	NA	CASSVVSSYNEQFF	TGTGCCAGCAGCGTAGTAAGCTCCTACAATGAGCAGTTCTTC
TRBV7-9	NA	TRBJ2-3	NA	CASSFDRPETDTQYF	TGTGCCAGCAGCTTCGACAGGCCAGAGACAGATACGCAGTATTTT
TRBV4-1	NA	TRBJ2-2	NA	CASSRAWLARGSTGELFF	TGCGCCAGCAGCCGAGCCTGGTTGGCGCGAGGTAGCACCGGGGAGCTGTTTTTT
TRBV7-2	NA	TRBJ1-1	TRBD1	CASSPRGGARNTEAFF	TGTGCCAGCAGCCCCAGAGGGGGCGCAAGGAACACTGAAGCTTTCTTT